This passage covers 5 T cell receptor beta chains from one sample sequenced in a study of T cells in women clearing cervical HPV infection. Libraries were prepared by immunoSEQ multiplex PCR; TCRdb keeps only in-frame clonotypes and omits some of them. The sample table includes 25,000 to 35,000 clones. The sample was blood buffy coat. The receptors stem from a woman aged 18 to 75 with a cervical HPV16 infection that either progressed to CIN3+ or cleared (not recorded which).

Notes on this clone: The read is 3 residues too short to cover the CDR3 end, so that end is filled in from the germline J gene. In the same sample, other DNA sequences code for this CDR3. The chain is built from TRBV19 and TRBJ2-1; the match to TRBD2 covers 9 bases. Trimming took 4 bases from V and 7 from J; bases not matched to a gene: 8. The CDR3 is 15 residues long. Germline assignment: CDR1 LNHDA and CDR2 SQIVND (reference sequence). The CDR3 bases that were read are TGTGCCAGTAGTACAATAGCGGGGGCAAGGAATGAG. Translation gives CASSTIAGARNE. The full CDR3 reads CASSTIAGARNEQFF. Together with reference TRBV19 and TRBJ2-1, the CDR3 gives the full variable domain: DGGITQSPKYLFRKEGQNVTLSCEQNLNHDAMYWYRQDPGQGLRLIYYSQIVNDFQKGDIAEGYSVSREKKESFPLTVTSAQKNPTAFYLCASSTIAGARNEQFFGPGTRLTVL.

To note about this clone: Sequencing ends 3 residues short of the CDR3 end; the germline J gene provides the rest. The chain couples TRBV5-1 to TRBJ2-2; D gene ambiguous. Germline V gene sequence: CDR1 SGHRS, CDR2 YFSETQ. Trimming pared 5 bases from V and 7 bases from J, leaving 9 bases between. CDR3 length: 12 amino acids. CDR3 bases read: TGCGCCAGCAGGTTAAACGGCGGGGAG. Translating gives CASRLNGGE. The CDR3 as a whole reads CASRLNGGELFF.

On this clone: The read terminates 3 residues ahead of where the CDR3 ends, so the germline J gene completes it. The chain carries TRBV4-1 and TRBJ2-7; unclear D gene. Between the trimmed V and J ends, which lost 1 base and 2 bases, there was a span of 6 bases. Looked up from germline, CDR1 is MGHRA and CDR2 is YSYEKL. This CDR3 is built from 13 residues. The CDR3 reads CASSQAAAYEQYF. CDR3 bases read: TGCGCCAGCAGCCAAGCGGCGGCCTACGAG.

About this clone itself: The observed sequence ends 3 residues before the CDR3 terminus, with the missing tail filled in from the germline J gene. This sequence joins TRBV27 and TRBJ1-4, with 9 bases matching TRBD1. The CDR3 length is 14 residues. Germline V gene lookup returns CDR1 MNHEY and CDR2 SMNVEV (reference sequence). After removal of 5 bases from V and 10 bases from J, the junction contained 8 bases not matched to a gene. CDR3 loop: CASSLGQGTTKLFF. The CDR3 bases that were read are TGTGCCAGCAGTCTCGGACAGGGGACTACAAAA.

Concerning this clone: Read sequence stops 3 residues before the CDR3 end, and the germline J gene provides the missing end. The chain links TRBV6-1 to TRBJ2-3; maybe TRBD1 (5 bases). Per germline, CDR1 MNHNS and CDR2 SASEGT. CDR3 length: 15 amino acids. V was cut by 3 bases and J by 0 bases, with 10 bases left in between. The CDR3 protein is CASSDGATSTDTQYF. The sequenced part of the CDR3 DNA is TGTGCCAGCAGTGATGGGGCTACGAGCACAGATACG.